This T cell receptor beta chain was retrieved from a study of regulatory T cells in long-lasting Graves disease. General study findings and limits: Rather than thyroid tissue, only peripheral blood underwent study. When disease was persistent, TRBV28, TRBJ1-2 and TRBJ2-5 were the favored segments.

The CDR3 covers 16 residues. Trimming shortened V by 1 base and J by 7 bases, and 21 bases separated the two germline ends. Germline values: CDR1 SGHRS, CDR2 YFSETQ. This clonotype was counted at least ten times. Its specificity is not known. Through Arm-PCR of CDR3 regions and iRepertoire HTBI primers, TCR beta libraries were built. TCRdb re-called the multiplex PCR reads with MiXCR, one entry per CDR3 protein. The sample has 400,000 to 500,000 distinct CDR3 sequences; 12% to 15% are singletons. Time point given: newly diagnosed GD, antithyroid drugs for less than 3 months. The TCR library was made from RNA extracted from PBMCs. Doctors identified Graves' disease using the American Thyroid Association guidelines. The sample was also reused in another study, on T cells in Graves' hyperthyroidism and ophthalmopathy. That publication notes: Most clonotypes expanded in thyroid above 0.001 were likewise present in blood.

This chain uses TRBV5-1 with TRBJ2-7; D may be TRBD2 (5 bases). Source: peripheral blood mononuclear cells (PBMCs), taken at new diagnosis, from a patient treated with antithyroid drugs. The TCR originated in a woman in her 50s with Graves disease. The CDR3 spells CASSLQALPGFDEQYF. The CDR3 nucleotides are TGCGCCAGCAGCTTGCAGGCCCTTCCGGGGTTTGATGAGCAGTACTTC.